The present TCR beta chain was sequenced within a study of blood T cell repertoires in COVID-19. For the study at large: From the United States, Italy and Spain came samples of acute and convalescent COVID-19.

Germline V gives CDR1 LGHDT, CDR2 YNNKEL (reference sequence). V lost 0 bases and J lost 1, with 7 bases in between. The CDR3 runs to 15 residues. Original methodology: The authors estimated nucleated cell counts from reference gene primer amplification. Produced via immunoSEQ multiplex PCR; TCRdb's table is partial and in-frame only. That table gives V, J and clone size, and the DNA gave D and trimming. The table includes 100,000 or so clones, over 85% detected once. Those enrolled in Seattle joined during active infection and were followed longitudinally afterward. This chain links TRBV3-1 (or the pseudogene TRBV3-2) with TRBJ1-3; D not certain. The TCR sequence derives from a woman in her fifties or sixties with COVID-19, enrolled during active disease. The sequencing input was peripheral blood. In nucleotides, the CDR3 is TGTGCCAGCAGCCAAGATTCAGTGTCTGGAAACACCATATATTTT. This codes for CASSQDSVSGNTIYF.